This entry lists 14 T cell receptor beta chains sequenced from one sample in a study of cytomegalovirus exposure and HLA in healthy donors. 60 Vbeta and 13 Jbeta primers were used in PCR. The protocol was immunoSEQ multiplex PCR, while the TCRdb copy is restricted to in-frame clones and leaves out a portion. Altogether about 83,000 clones are present, 65% to 75% being singletons, with the ten largest covering 4.2%. Sequencing was done on a sample of PBMCs. These receptors were collected from a man in his sixties in good health and CMV-seronegative.

The V call is TRBV7-3, the J call TRBJ2-7; TRBD1 matches 9 bases. Germline trimming cut 5 bases from V and 3 bases from J; bases unmatched to any gene: 5. The CDR3 totals 14 residues. Germline-derived CDR1 and CDR2 are SGHTA and FQGTGA. Here the CDR3 DNA reads TGTGCCAGCAGCCTCGACAGGGGGGTCTACGAGCAGTACTTC. Amino acids: CASSLDRGVYEQYF. The full variable domain, in which reference TRBV7-3 and TRBJ2-7 provide the parts outside the CDR3, is GAGVSQTPSNKVTEKGKYVELRCDPISGHTALYWYRQSLGQGPEFLIYFQGTGAADDSGLPNDRFFAVRPEGSVSTLKIQRTERGDSAVYLCASSLDRGVYEQYFGPGTRLTVT.

In this sample, this clone turned up a few times. The V call is TRBV7-9, the J call TRBJ1-2, with D unresolved. V was pared by 3 bases and J by 4 bases, with 9 bases between. CDR1 is SEHNR, CDR2 FQNEAQ, per germline (reference sequence). The CDR3 spans 13 residues. The CDR3 sequence is CASSFGQLYGYTF. The CDR3 nucleotides are TGTGCCAGCAGCTTTGGGCAGCTCTATGGCTACACCTTC.

The chain has TRBV19 and TRBJ1-5; no firm D call. The germline gives CDR1 LNHDA, CDR2 SQIVND (reference sequence). V lost 5 bases, J lost 3 bases, and 8 bases lay in between. The CDR3 has 13 residues. In DNA, the CDR3 is TGTGCCAGTAGTGAGTCCCTCAATCAGCCCCAGCATTTT. Protein product: CASSESLNQPQHF.

The V call is TRBV10-1, the J call TRBJ1-1, with unresolved D. The CDR3 is 13 amino acids. The germline V gene has CDR1 WNHNN and CDR2 SYGVQD (reference sequence). Trimming shortened V by 4 bases and J by 5 bases, and 11 bases separated the two germline ends. Written as DNA, the CDR3 is TGCGCCAGCAGTGCGGGATATGGTACTGAAGCTTTCTTT. Encoded protein: CASSAGYGTEAFF.

The chain carries TRBV27 and TRBJ2-1, with 7 bases fitting TRBD2. Germline-derived CDR1 and CDR2 are MNHEY and SMNVEV (reference sequence). Trimming cost V 1 base and J 6 bases; bases outside gene matches: 6. The length of the CDR3 is 15 residues. The CDR3 here is CASSLWGGYTNEQFF. CDR3 in DNA: TGTGCCAGCAGTTTATGGGGGGGGTACACCAATGAGCAGTTCTTC.

V is TRBV7-3 and J is TRBJ2-1; D may be TRBD1 (5 bases). The CDR3 runs to 15 residues. The V gene lost 2 bases and the J gene lost 0 bases, with 8 bases spanning the gap. Germline CDR1 SGHTA, CDR2 FQGTGA. The CDR3 sequence: CASSLDSPSYNEQFF. CDR3 nucleotide sequence: TGTGCCAGCAGCTTAGACAGCCCCTCCTACAATGAGCAGTTCTTC. Supplemented by reference TRBV7-3 and TRBJ2-1, the full variable domain reads GAGVSQTPSNKVTEKGKYVELRCDPISGHTALYWYRQSLGQGPEFLIYFQGTGAADDSGLPNDRFFAVRPEGSVSTLKIQRTERGDSAVYLCASSLDSPSYNEQFFGPGTRLTVL.

This chain links TRBV5-4 with TRBJ1-2; D is perhaps TRBD1 (6 bases). Trimming took 1 base from V and 11 from J, leaving 15 bases between them. CDR3 size: 13 residues. CDR1 is SGHNT, CDR2 YYREEE, per germline (reference sequence). In nucleotides, the CDR3 is TGTGCCAGCAGCTTGCAGGGGCCTCCGGGATACACCTTC. Its protein product is CASSLQGPPGYTF.

The chain carries TRBV7-8 and TRBJ2-7; 7 nucleotides agree with TRBD1. V gave up 0 bases and J gave up 2 bases; unmatched junction bases: 1. CDR1 is SGHVS, CDR2 FQNEAQ, per germline. The CDR3 is made up of 14 amino acids. DNA of the CDR3: TGTGCCAGCAGCTTAGCTGGACAGGCCTACGAGCAGTACTTC. Protein sequence: CASSLAGQAYEQYF.

CDR3 DNA sequence: TGTGCCAGCAGCCAAGACACTCCGGGCACCCGAATGGTACTAGCGGGGGAAGATACGCAGTATTTT. It yields the protein CASSQDTPGTRMVLAGEDTQYF. The chain combines TRBV14 with TRBJ2-3; 11 bases are a match to TRBD2. This CDR3 region has 22 residues. The V gene end was trimmed by 0 bases and the J gene end by 5 bases; junction bases not matched to a gene: 22. The germline CDR1 and CDR2 sequences are SGHDN and FVKESK.

The table lists this clone with a few counts. The chain uses TRBV19 and TRBJ1-1, with D tentatively TRBD1 (5 bases). The CDR3 runs 12 residues. Germline-derived CDR1 and CDR2 are LNHDA and SQIVND (reference sequence). V was clipped by 5 bases and J by 3 bases, with 7 bases between them. This chain's CDR3 is CASSWGDTEAFF. Here the CDR3 DNA reads TGTGCCAGTAGTTGGGGGGACACTGAAGCTTTCTTT.

The chain uses TRBV6-1 and TRBJ1-5; weak D call: TRBD1 (5 bases). Germline-derived CDR1 and CDR2 are MNHNS and SASEGT. This CDR3 spans 17 amino acids. Trimming cost V 4 bases and J 3 bases, with 19 bases left between them. CDR3 sequence reads: CASSVGIEGANNQPQHF. The DNA for the CDR3 is TGTGCCAGCAGTGTAGGGATAGAAGGGGCGAACAATCAGCCCCAGCATTTT.

J is TRBJ1-2 and V is TRBV4-2; 9 positions match TRBD1. After removal of 0 bases from V and 0 bases from J, the junction contained 2 bases not matched to a gene. In germline, CDR1 is LGHNA, CDR2 YNFKEQ. This CDR3 has 16 amino acids. The CDR3 here is CASSQEQGAPNYGYTF. CDR3 coding DNA: TGTGCCAGCAGCCAAGAACAGGGGGCGCCTAACTATGGCTACACCTTC.

V is TRBV6-5 and J is TRBJ2-7; 11 bases align to TRBD2. After removal of 6 bases from V and 6 bases from J, the junction contained 4 bases not matched to a gene. The CDR3 length is 13 residues. The germline CDR1 and CDR2 sequences are MNHEY and SVGAGI. CDR3 nucleotide sequence: TGTGCCAGCAGATCTAGCGGGGGGCCCGAGCAGTACTTC. It yields the protein CASRSSGGPEQYF.

The J gene is TRBJ2-7, the V gene TRBV27; 8 bases line up with TRBD2. Germline lookup yields CDR1 MNHEY and CDR2 SMNVEV (reference sequence). The V segment lost 7 bases and the J segment 5 bases; nucleotides outside the gene matches: 10. This CDR3 is built from 14 residues. CDR3 DNA sequence: TGTGCCAGCAACCCCCGGGGGGGGAACCACGAGCAGTACTTC. It specifies CASNPRGGNHEQYF.